This T cell receptor (beta chain) was recovered during a study of blood T cell repertoires in COVID-19. The protocol was immunoSEQ multiplex PCR, while the TCRdb copy is restricted to in-frame clones and leaves out a portion. The table includes about 180,000 clones, roughly 85% detected once. Symptom resolution, clearance, or two negative PCRs marked the recovered donors of Cohort 3. Sequencing was performed on PBMCs or T cells enriched from blood (not recorded which). The sequence was collected from a woman under 30 who had recovered from COVID-19.

CDR3 coding DNA: TGTGCCAGCCAATTCGGAAACACCATATATTTT. This gives the protein CASQFGNTIYF. The chain joins TRBV6-5 to TRBJ1-3; D is uncertain. The CDR3 length is 11 residues. Germline lookup yields CDR1 MNHEY and CDR2 SVGAGI. The V end lost 8 bases, the J end lost 4 bases, and 6 bases lay between the germline ends.